These 2 T cell receptor beta chains share one sample of origin, sequenced in a study of cytomegalovirus exposure and HLA in healthy donors. Primers for the PCR totalled 60 Vbeta and 13 Jbeta. Assay: immunoSEQ multiplex PCR; the TCRdb copy retains only in-frame clones and omits some. Counted here are 110,000 or so clones, roughly an eighth occurring once; the ten biggest clones make up approximately 16%. Material for sequencing was PBMCs. All receptors come from a man in his forties in good health and CMV-seropositive.

The DNA for the CDR3 is TGTGCCAGCAGCTTGGGGACGGGATGGGATTCACCCCTCCACTTT. This translates into CASSLGTGWDSPLHF. The chain links TRBV5-4 to TRBJ1-6; no definite D call. The CDR3 is 15 amino acids. CDR1 and CDR2 (germline): SGHNT, YYREEE (reference sequence). Trimming stripped 0 bases from V and 8 bases from J, with 12 bases between.

J is TRBJ1-1 and V is TRBV4-1; 7 bases are a match to TRBD1. CDR3 size: 14 residues. Trimming cost V 6 bases and J 3 bases; bases outside gene matches: 7. Germline V gene data show CDR1 as MGHRA and CDR2 as YSYEKL. CDR3 region: CASSPTGTDTEAFF. Written as DNA, the CDR3 is TGCGCCAGCAGTCCGACAGGGACGGACACTGAAGCTTTCTTT.